Listed below are T cell receptor beta chains from one sample, sequenced in a study of cytomegalovirus exposure and HLA in healthy donors. TCRdb's table, derived via immunoSEQ multiplex PCR, lists solely in-frame clones and lacks some. This table has roughly 150,000 clones, 77% appearing once. The sequencing input was PBMCs. These receptors all stem from a male donor in good health and CMV-seronegative. CDR3s include the opening cysteine and the closing phenylalanine or tryptophan. D genes are given only for firm matches. Size tells how often a clone was seen (once, few, many) or the class of an expanded clone, and some rows leave it out.

J gene: TRBJ2-7; clone size: few; D gene: -; CDR3 length: 15; V gene: TRBV5-4; CDR3 DNA: TGTGCCAGCAGCTCGGATCTAGGGAGCTCCTACGAGCAGTACTTC; CDR3 protein: CASSSDLGSSYEQYF
J gene: TRBJ2-7; clone size: -; D gene: -; CDR3 length: 13; V gene: TRBV4-2; CDR3 DNA: TGTGCCAGCAGCCAACAGGGCGAGAACGGGCAGTACTTC; CDR3 protein: CASSQQGENGQYF
J gene: TRBJ1-5; clone size: -; D gene: TRBD1; CDR3 length: 16; V gene: TRBV4-1; CDR3 DNA: TGCGCCAGCAGCCACGACGGACAGGGTTACAATCAGCCCCAGCATTTT; CDR3 protein: CASSHDGQGYNQPQHF
J gene: TRBJ2-2; clone size: few; D gene: TRBD1; CDR3 length: 15; V gene: TRBV7-9; CDR3 DNA: TGTGCCAGCAGCGACAGGGGGTGGAACACCGGGGAGCTGTTTTTT; CDR3 protein: CASSDRGWNTGELFF
J gene: TRBJ1-1; clone size: -; D gene: TRBD1; CDR3 length: 12; V gene: TRBV30; CDR3 DNA: TGTGCCTGGGCTAAGGACAGGACTGAAGCTTTCTTT; CDR3 protein: CAWAKDRTEAFF
J gene: TRBJ1-1; clone size: -; D gene: -; CDR3 length: 12; V gene: TRBV2; CDR3 DNA: TGTGCCAGCCCCCAGGGAAAAACTGAAGCTTTCTTT; CDR3 protein: CASPQGKTEAFF
J gene: TRBJ2-1; clone size: -; D gene: TRBD2; CDR3 length: 15; V gene: TRBV6-4; CDR3 DNA: TGTGCCAGCAGTGACGGCGGGGGGGCCGGGAATGAGCAGTTCTTC; CDR3 protein: CASSDGGGAGNEQFF
J gene: TRBJ2-7; clone size: -; D gene: TRBD2; CDR3 length: 15; V gene: TRBV30; CDR3 DNA: TGTGCCTGGAGTGTACCCCCGGGAGGGAGTTACGAGCAGTACTTC; CDR3 protein: CAWSVPPGGSYEQYF
J gene: TRBJ1-2; clone size: -; D gene: -; CDR3 length: 17; V gene: TRBV19; CDR3 DNA: TGTGCCAGTATCCGGGCAGGGGACGGTATGGATAACTATGGCTACACCTTC; CDR3 protein: CASIRAGDGMDNYGYTF
J gene: TRBJ2-2; clone size: few; D gene: -; CDR3 length: 13; V gene: TRBV6-1; CDR3 DNA: TGTGCCAGCGAGGGGGTGGCGGCCGGGGAGCTGTTTTTT; CDR3 protein: CASEGVAAGELFF
J gene: TRBJ2-5; clone size: once; D gene: -; CDR3 length: 11; V gene: TRBV7-7; CDR3 DNA: TGTGCTAGCAGCCCCTCGCGGGACCAGTACTTC; CDR3 protein: CASSPSRDQYF
J gene: TRBJ1-1; clone size: -; D gene: -; CDR3 length: 15; V gene: TRBV6-5; CDR3 DNA: TGTGCCAGCAGTTACTCGAATAGGGGGGGCACTGAAGCTTTCTTT; CDR3 protein: CASSYSNRGGTEAFF
J gene: TRBJ2-2; clone size: few; D gene: -; CDR3 length: 15; V gene: TRBV27; CDR3 DNA: TGTGCCAGCACCCCCCCCAAGCCGAACACCGGGGAGCTGTTTTTT; CDR3 protein: CASTPPKPNTGELFF
J gene: TRBJ1-1; clone size: -; D gene: TRBD1; CDR3 length: 15; V gene: TRBV6-6; CDR3 DNA: TGTGCCAGCAGCCGAAAGACAGGGGGTCACACTGAAGCTTTCTTT; CDR3 protein: CASSRKTGGHTEAFF
J gene: TRBJ2-3; clone size: -; D gene: TRBD2; CDR3 length: 14; V gene: TRBV2; CDR3 DNA: TGTGCCAGCAGTGTTAGCGGGGGGGCAGATACGCAGTATTTT; CDR3 protein: CASSVSGGADTQYF
J gene: TRBJ1-1; clone size: -; D gene: -; CDR3 length: 15; V gene: TRBV5-1; CDR3 DNA: TGCGCCAGCAGCTTGTCATCAGGGTGGGGCACTGAAGCTTTCTTT; CDR3 protein: CASSLSSGWGTEAFF
J gene: TRBJ2-7; clone size: -; D gene: -; CDR3 length: 15; V gene: TRBV5-1; CDR3 DNA: TGCGCCAGCAGCTTGGGCGTAACCGGGACAAGAGGGCAGTACTTC; CDR3 protein: CASSLGVTGTRGQYF
J gene: TRBJ2-1; clone size: -; D gene: TRBD2; CDR3 length: 15; V gene: TRBV30; CDR3 DNA: TGTGCCTGGAACCCTAGCGGGAGGCCCTACAATGAGCAGTTCTTC; CDR3 protein: CAWNPSGRPYNEQFF
J gene: TRBJ1-2; clone size: -; D gene: TRBD1; CDR3 length: 14; V gene: TRBV7-9; CDR3 DNA: TGTGCCAGCAGCTACACCGGGACAGAGTATGGCTACACCTTC; CDR3 protein: CASSYTGTEYGYTF
J gene: TRBJ2-7; clone size: -; D gene: -; CDR3 length: 14; V gene: TRBV6-1; CDR3 DNA: TGTGCCAGCAGTCAATCAGGGAAGGTCCGCGAGCAGTACTTC; CDR3 protein: CASSQSGKVREQYF
J gene: TRBJ2-4; clone size: once; D gene: -; CDR3 length: 15; V gene: TRBV5-4; CDR3 DNA: TGTGCCAGCAGTTCTACCGCGGGACTCATGAACATTCAGTACTTC; CDR3 protein: CASSSTAGLMNIQYF
J gene: TRBJ1-2; clone size: -; D gene: TRBD1; CDR3 length: 16; V gene: TRBV4-1; CDR3 DNA: TGCGCCAGCAGCCAAGGAGGGACAGGGTCGGTCTATGGCTACACCTTC; CDR3 protein: CASSQGGTGSVYGYTF
J gene: TRBJ2-7; clone size: -; D gene: -; CDR3 length: 15; V gene: TRBV18; CDR3 DNA: TGTGCCAGCTCACTTAGATTGACAGGAAACTACGAGCAGTACTTC; CDR3 protein: CASSLRLTGNYEQYF
J gene: TRBJ2-1; clone size: -; D gene: TRBD2; CDR3 length: 15; V gene: TRBV13; CDR3 DNA: TGTGCCAGCAGCTTCCCCGGGACTAGGGCGAATGAGCAGTTCTTC; CDR3 protein: CASSFPGTRANEQFF
J gene: TRBJ2-1; clone size: once; D gene: -; CDR3 length: 11; V gene: TRBV7-2; CDR3 DNA: TGTGCCAGCAGCTTACAGTTTGAGCAGTTCTTC; CDR3 protein: CASSLQFEQFF
J gene: TRBJ1-1; clone size: -; D gene: TRBD1; CDR3 length: 13; V gene: TRBV6-1; CDR3 DNA: TGTGCCAGCAGTCATACAGGGGGCACTGAAGCTTTCTTT; CDR3 protein: CASSHTGGTEAFF
J gene: TRBJ1-4; clone size: -; D gene: -; CDR3 length: 15; V gene: TRBV27; CDR3 DNA: TGTGCCAGCAGTTTAAATGGGGGACTTAATGAAAAACTGTTTTTT; CDR3 protein: CASSLNGGLNEKLFF
J gene: TRBJ2-3; clone size: few; D gene: -; CDR3 length: 14; V gene: TRBV29-1; CDR3 DNA: TGCAGCGTCCACGCGGCAGGGTCCACAGATACGCAGTATTTT; CDR3 protein: CSVHAAGSTDTQYF
J gene: TRBJ1-4; clone size: -; D gene: TRBD1; CDR3 length: 15; V gene: TRBV27; CDR3 DNA: TGTGCCAGCAGTTTGGCCGGGACAGCGAATGAAAAACTGTTTTTT; CDR3 protein: CASSLAGTANEKLFF
J gene: TRBJ2-1; clone size: -; D gene: -; CDR3 length: 15; V gene: TRBV11-3; CDR3 DNA: TGTGCCAGCAGCTTAGATCTGCGAAACTACAATGAGCAGTTCTTC; CDR3 protein: CASSLDLRNYNEQFF
J gene: TRBJ2-7; clone size: -; D gene: TRBD2; CDR3 length: 14; V gene: TRBV27; CDR3 DNA: TGTGCCAGCAGTACAGCGGGGCCCTCTTACGAGCAGTACTTC; CDR3 protein: CASSTAGPSYEQYF
J gene: TRBJ2-5; clone size: -; D gene: TRBD2; CDR3 length: 17; V gene: TRBV5-1; CDR3 DNA: TGCGCCAGCAGCTCACGTCCATCGGGACTAGCAGAAGAGACCCAGTACTTC; CDR3 protein: CASSSRPSGLAEETQYF
J gene: TRBJ1-1; clone size: -; D gene: TRBD1; CDR3 length: 13; V gene: TRBV9; CDR3 DNA: TGTGCCAGCAGCGACAGGGGGAACACTGAAGCTTTCTTT; CDR3 protein: CASSDRGNTEAFF
J gene: TRBJ2-3; clone size: -; D gene: TRBD2; CDR3 length: 15; V gene: TRBV27; CDR3 DNA: TGTGCCAGCAGATCTCCGACTAGCGGGGGGAATACGCAGTATTTT; CDR3 protein: CASRSPTSGGNTQYF
J gene: TRBJ2-5; clone size: few; D gene: TRBD1; CDR3 length: 15; V gene: TRBV13; CDR3 DNA: TGTGCCAGCAGCTTAGACAGGGGTGACCAAGAGACCCAGTACTTC; CDR3 protein: CASSLDRGDQETQYF
J gene: TRBJ1-1; clone size: -; D gene: -; CDR3 length: 15; V gene: TRBV30; CDR3 DNA: TGTGCCTGGAGTGTAGCGGGATCGCCGAACACTGAAGCTTTCTTT; CDR3 protein: CAWSVAGSPNTEAFF
J gene: TRBJ1-1; clone size: -; D gene: TRBD1; CDR3 length: 13; V gene: TRBV5-1; CDR3 DNA: TGCGCCAGCAGCCTGGGACAGGGAGGTGAAGCTTTCTTT; CDR3 protein: CASSLGQGGEAFF
J gene: TRBJ2-1; clone size: -; D gene: TRBD1; CDR3 length: 17; V gene: TRBV18; CDR3 DNA: TGTGCCAGCTCACCAGGTGAGGGGACAGGGTCCTACAATGAGCAGTTCTTC; CDR3 protein: CASSPGEGTGSYNEQFF
J gene: TRBJ2-6; clone size: -; D gene: -; CDR3 length: 14; V gene: TRBV19; CDR3 DNA: TGTGCCAGTAGAATGAGCTCTGGGGCCAACGTCCTGACTTTC; CDR3 protein: CASRMSSGANVLTF
J gene: TRBJ2-3; clone size: -; D gene: TRBD2; CDR3 length: 14; V gene: TRBV18; CDR3 DNA: TGTGCCAGCTCACCGGGACTAGGTGGCGATACGCAGTATTTT; CDR3 protein: CASSPGLGGDTQYF
J gene: TRBJ2-5; clone size: few; D gene: TRBD2; CDR3 length: 15; V gene: TRBV7-2; CDR3 DNA: TGTGCCAGCAGCTCGGCGGCGGGAGGTCCAGAGACCCAGTACTTC; CDR3 protein: CASSSAAGGPETQYF
J gene: TRBJ1-2; clone size: -; D gene: -; CDR3 length: 14; V gene: TRBV6-5; CDR3 DNA: TGTGCCAGCAGTTACCGACAGAACAACTATGGCTACACCTTC; CDR3 protein: CASSYRQNNYGYTF
J gene: TRBJ2-5; clone size: -; D gene: TRBD1; CDR3 length: 16; V gene: TRBV7-9; CDR3 DNA: TGTTCCAGCAGCTTAGCAGTGACAGGGGTCCAAGAGACCCAGTACTTC; CDR3 protein: CSSSLAVTGVQETQYF
J gene: TRBJ2-3; clone size: -; D gene: -; CDR3 length: 15; V gene: TRBV5-1; CDR3 DNA: TGCGCCAGCAGGCTGGGGGGTGGCTACACAGATACGCAGTATTTT; CDR3 protein: CASRLGGGYTDTQYF
J gene: TRBJ2-3; clone size: once; D gene: TRBD1; CDR3 length: 16; V gene: TRBV5-4; CDR3 DNA: TGTGCCAGCAGGTCCACCGGGACAGGGGGGCCAGATACGCAGTATTTT; CDR3 protein: CASRSTGTGGPDTQYF
J gene: TRBJ1-2; clone size: -; D gene: -; CDR3 length: 13; V gene: TRBV10-3; CDR3 DNA: TGTGCCATCAGTGCCGGGGATGTATATGGCTACACCTTC; CDR3 protein: CAISAGDVYGYTF
J gene: TRBJ1-6; clone size: -; D gene: -; CDR3 length: 16; V gene: TRBV7-3; CDR3 DNA: TGTGCCAGCAGCTTAAGGGGAGGAGGGGAGCTTTCACCCCTCCACTTT; CDR3 protein: CASSLRGGGELSPLHF
J gene: TRBJ1-1; clone size: -; D gene: TRBD1; CDR3 length: 16; V gene: TRBV7-6; CDR3 DNA: TGTGCCAGCAGCTTAGCACGGACAGGGGGGGACACTGAAGCTTTCTTT; CDR3 protein: CASSLARTGGDTEAFF
J gene: TRBJ1-1; clone size: few; D gene: TRBD1; CDR3 length: 15; V gene: TRBV7-9; CDR3 DNA: TGTGCCAGCAGCCCCCAGACAGGGTTGAACACTGAAGCTTTCTTT; CDR3 protein: CASSPQTGLNTEAFF
J gene: TRBJ2-1; clone size: -; D gene: TRBD2; CDR3 length: 16; V gene: TRBV9; CDR3 DNA: TGTGCCAGCAGCGTAGGCGGGACTAGCGGATACAATGAGCAGTTCTTC; CDR3 protein: CASSVGGTSGYNEQFF
J gene: TRBJ2-7; clone size: -; D gene: TRBD1; CDR3 length: 13; V gene: TRBV5-1; CDR3 DNA: TGCGCCAGCAGCCCAAGGACAGGCACCGAGCAGTACTTC; CDR3 protein: CASSPRTGTEQYF
J gene: TRBJ1-2; clone size: -; D gene: -; CDR3 length: 12; V gene: TRBV4-3; CDR3 DNA: TGCGCCAGCAGCCCGGGGGGCTATGGCTACACCTTC; CDR3 protein: CASSPGGYGYTF
J gene: TRBJ2-7; clone size: -; D gene: TRBD1; CDR3 length: 14; V gene: TRBV9; CDR3 DNA: TGTGCCAGCAGCACTACGACAGGGGAGCACGAGCAGTACTTC; CDR3 protein: CASSTTTGEHEQYF
J gene: TRBJ2-2; clone size: -; D gene: TRBD1; CDR3 length: 14; V gene: TRBV19; CDR3 DNA: TGTGCCAGTAACGCAGGGGGCAACACCGGGGAGCTGTTTTTT; CDR3 protein: CASNAGGNTGELFF
J gene: TRBJ2-1; clone size: -; D gene: TRBD2; CDR3 length: 14; V gene: TRBV19; CDR3 DNA: TGTGCCAGTACGGTGGGCGGGAGCAACAATGAGCAGTTCTTC; CDR3 protein: CASTVGGSNNEQFF
J gene: TRBJ1-5; clone size: -; D gene: TRBD1; CDR3 length: 15; V gene: TRBV19; CDR3 DNA: TGTGCCAGTAGTATGGGACAGGGAAGCAATCAGCCCCAGCATTTT; CDR3 protein: CASSMGQGSNQPQHF
J gene: TRBJ1-2; clone size: -; D gene: -; CDR3 length: 13; V gene: TRBV4-3; CDR3 DNA: TGCGCCAGCAGCCAAGATATGACAGGTGGCTACACCTTC; CDR3 protein: CASSQDMTGGYTF